Given below is one T cell receptor beta chain in context. Its recognized antigen is unknown. There are no base qualities to consult, and no much larger clone falls within one base. This record belongs to a study of T cells after yellow fever vaccination (dated by TCRdb to between 2018 and 2020). About the investigation overall: The SMART-Seq v4 Ultra Low Input RNA kit was used to prepare libraries from fractions with low cell numbers. Bulk TCR alpha and beta repertoires were sequenced longitudinally to track T-cell clones before and after primary and booster YFV17D yellow fever vaccination. Two healthy male donors made up the cohort, one aged 18 to 30 years and the other aged 30 to 40 years. Bulk PBMC replicates and cell subsets were isolated from blood drawn at multiple timepoints before and after both primary and secondary immunization. What the research found in general, with its limitations: A small fraction of clonotypes appeared in both the CD4 and CD8 compartments, likely as a result of convergent recombination. Most clones expanded after primary vaccination (around 96% of CD4 and about 85% of CD8) were re-detected after the booster, suggesting that broad memory maintenance occurred. Only a couple of donors were included in the study, so the extent to which the findings can be generalized is limited. Computational filtering was required because FACS-sorted repertoires could contain abundant contaminating clonotypes from the bulk population. Compared with the primary T-cell response, the secondary T-cell response was faster but weaker, reaching its peak on day 5 rather than on day 15.

Read against the paper, the sample's treatment or condition label means: live attenuated yellow fever vaccine strain. Two biological replicates of bulk PBMCs were collected at each blood-draw timepoint. A standard Ficoll-Paque protocol was used to isolate PBMCs from peripheral blood. TriZol was used to extract RNA from bulk PBMCs, from CD4 and CD8 fractions, and from dextramer-positive and dextramer-negative fractions. The instrument given in TCRdb is Illumina NovaSeq 6000. TCR cDNA was synthesized by 5'RACE template switching, which introduced a universal primer site and unique molecular identifiers. cDNA synthesis was primed from both the TCR alpha and TCR beta constant segments. Two PCR steps were used to amplify libraries, with sample barcodes and sequencing adapters being added in the second step. Sequencing of libraries was performed on Illumina HiSeq 2500 (2x100 bp) or NovaSeq (2x150 bp). Per the original workflow: Reads were demultiplexed and collapsed into UMI consensus sequences with MIGEC, and V(D)J alignment was performed with MiXCR. Using edgeR on replicate PBMC samples, clonotypes were called vaccine-responding if FDR was below 0.01 and the log2 fold change was above 5 up to day 15. Each bulk clonotype received a CD4 or CD8 identity based on whether the sequenced CD4 or CD8 repertoire contained that clonotype at higher abundance. The public reads were quality trimmed at Q25 with fastp and then assembled into clones with MiXCR by TCRdb, keeping productive beta chains. Identical CDR3 protein sequences are pooled into one entry, listed with their most common genes and DNA. The V and J calls come from TCRdb's annotation, not from the publication. Counted in this sample were approximately 330,000 distinct CDR3 sequences; approximately 4% of them appeared once. The top ten constitute approximately 25% of the sample.

This TCR was sampled from a man younger than 35 who received the YFV17D yellow fever vaccine. The specimen was PBMCs, collected 5 days after the yellow fever booster vaccination.

The encoded CDR3 is CAIQEDRDSTLHF. In nucleotide form, the sequence is TGTGCCATCCAAGAGGACAGGGACTCAACCCTCCACTTT. The chain is encoded by TRBV6-1 joined to TRBJ1-6, with 8 middle bases fitting TRBD1. From its cysteine to its phenylalanine, the CDR3 spans 13 amino acids. The only DNA kept is the CDR3, 39 bases in frame from the first base. The CDR1 and CDR2 encoded by the germline V gene are MNHNS and SASEGT. After removal of 10 bases from V and 14 bases from J, the junction retains 13 bases not matched to a gene.